This T cell receptor (beta chain) comes out of a study of blood T cell repertoires in COVID-19. Study overall: The analysed material was cDNA or gDNA that came from T cells, B-cell-depleted T cells, or PBMCs.

V shed 9 bases and J shed 7 bases, with 11 bases lying between them. This CDR3 comprises 11 residues. From germline, CDR1 is KGHDR and CDR2 SFDVKD. Only in-frame clones appear in the TCRdb table, and some are missing; sequencing was by immunoSEQ multiplex PCR. The table records some 200,000 clones, 82% of them present only once. The chain employs TRBV24-1 and TRBJ2-5; D gene uncertain. The receptor was isolated from a woman aged 60-75 years with acute COVID-19. The sequenced sample was PBMCs or T cells enriched from blood (not recorded which). As DNA, the CDR3 is TGTGCCACCCAACACCGAGGGACCCAGTACTTC. It translates to CATQHRGTQYF.